Below are 10 T cell receptor beta chains sequenced from a single sample in a study of human T cells and chemical hapten exposure. The time point: patch test 3, about 24 weeks after DPC sensitization. Noted treatment: therapeutic diphenylcyclopropenone sensitization with weekly scalp DPC. TCRdb analysed the RACE reads with MiXCR anew, one entry per CDR3 protein. This table has 97,000 or so distinct CDR3 sequences, 25% to 35% appearing once. Source: whole blood, taken in connection with sensitization to the hapten diphenylcyclopropenone (DPC). Receptor source: a man in his forties with alopecia areata. Some clones in this sample may be carry-over from other donors' samples.

This clonotype was detected a few times. The chain carries TRBV7-9 and TRBJ1-3; no clear D gene. Germline CDR1 reads SEHNR; CDR2 reads FQNEAQ (reference sequence). Between the trimmed V and J ends, which lost 8 bases and 0 bases, there was a span of 5 bases. CDR3 length: 12 residues. CDR3 sequence: CASGRSGNTIYF. The CDR3 nucleotides read TGTGCCAGCGGACGCTCTGGAAACACCATATATTTT.

The sample holds a few counts of this clonotype. The rearrangement uses TRBV28 and TRBJ2-3, with D possibly being TRBD1 (5 bases). The ends were cut back, 7 bases at V and 4 bases at J, with 9 bases in the middle. There are 12 residues in the CDR3. CDR1 is MDHEN and CDR2 is SYDVKM in the germline V gene. CDR3 loop: CASKQDADTQYF. CDR3 nucleotides: TGTGCCAGCAAACAGGACGCAGATACGCAGTATTTT.

The chain uses TRBV11-3 and TRBJ2-1, with TRBD2 matching 9 bases. Per the germline V gene, CDR1 is SGHNT and CDR2 is YENEEA. V lost 1 base, J lost 4 bases, and 5 bases stayed unmatched. This CDR3 is built from 16 residues. The CDR3, as DNA: TGTGCCAGCAGCTTAGGGGCGACTAGCGGTTACAATGAGCAGTTCTTC. It codes for CASSLGATSGYNEQFF. The full variable domain, its missing parts supplied by reference TRBV11-3 and TRBJ2-1, is EAGVVQSPRYKIIEKKQPVAFWCNPISGHNTLYWYLQNLGQGPELLIRYENEEAVDDSQLPKDRFSAERLKGVDSTLKIQPAELGDSAVYLCASSLGATSGYNEQFFGPGTRLTVL.

In its sample, this clonotype was seen a few times. This chain uses TRBV19 with TRBJ1-5; unclear D gene. CDR1 is LNHDA, CDR2 SQIVND, per germline (reference sequence). The CDR3 has 16 amino acids. V was clipped by 3 bases and J by 1 base, with 13 bases between them. The CDR3 coding sequence is TGTGCCAGTAGTATGATAAAGATGATCAGCAATCAGCCCCAGCATTTT. Protein: CASSMIKMISNQPQHF.

This clonotype was seen only a few times. V usage is TRBV28 and J usage is TRBJ2-5; tentative D call: TRBD2 (6 bases). V lost 3 bases and J 8 bases, leaving 10 bases between the germline ends. CDR3 length equals 12 residues. Germline-derived CDR1 and CDR2 are MDHEN and SYDVKM. The CDR3 spells CASSFRGLTQYF. The CDR3 nucleotides read TGTGCCAGCAGTTTCCGAGGACTAACCCAGTACTTC.

This clonotype was detected a few times. V is TRBV27 and J is TRBJ2-7, with D possibly being TRBD1 (8 bases). Germline loops: CDR1 MNHEY, CDR2 SMNVEV (reference sequence). Trimming took 5 bases from V and 4 from J, leaving 15 bases between them. The CDR3 length is 14 residues. In DNA, the CDR3 is TGTGCCAGCAGTATACAGGGGGAGGGATACGAGCAGTACTTC. It codes for CASSIQGEGYEQYF.

The chain links TRBV16 to TRBJ2-7; D call uncertain. The CDR3 contains 13 residues. The V gene's germline CDR1 is KGHSY and CDR2 FQNENV. Trimming shortened V by 5 bases and J by 1 base, and 9 bases separated the two germline ends. Here the CDR3 reads CASSSSQSYEQYF. The CDR3 DNA reads TGTGCCAGCAGCTCCAGTCAGTCCTACGAGCAGTACTTC.

This clonotype has a handful of counts. The chain uses TRBV14 and TRBJ2-1; 9 nucleotides align to TRBD2. CDR1 and CDR2 from the germline V gene are SGHDN and FVKESK. Trimming at V came to 0 bases and at J to 7 bases, leaving 7 bases not matched to a gene. This CDR3 has 16 amino acids. The CDR3 nucleotides read TGTGCCAGCAGCCAAGAAGGCCTAGCGGGGAGGAATGAGCAGTTCTTC. This codes for CASSQEGLAGRNEQFF.

The chain couples TRBV3-1 to TRBJ2-3, with 12 bases that match TRBD2. The CDR3 is made up of 16 amino acids. The germline V gene encodes CDR1 LGHDT and CDR2 YNNKEL (reference sequence). J was trimmed by 5 bases and V by 2 bases; bases with no gene match: 5. CDR3 DNA sequence: TGTGCCAGCAGCCAACTAGCGGGAGGGCACAAAGATACGCAGTATTTT. This gives the protein CASSQLAGGHKDTQYF.

The chain is built from TRBV12-3 or TRBV12-4 and TRBJ2-1; D is ambiguous. Between the trimmed V and J ends, which lost 6 bases and 0 bases, there was a span of 9 bases. The CDR3 length is 14 residues. CDR3 protein: CASSGSSSYNEQFF. The CDR3 bases are TGTGCCAGCAGCGGATCAAGCTCCTACAATGAGCAGTTCTTC.